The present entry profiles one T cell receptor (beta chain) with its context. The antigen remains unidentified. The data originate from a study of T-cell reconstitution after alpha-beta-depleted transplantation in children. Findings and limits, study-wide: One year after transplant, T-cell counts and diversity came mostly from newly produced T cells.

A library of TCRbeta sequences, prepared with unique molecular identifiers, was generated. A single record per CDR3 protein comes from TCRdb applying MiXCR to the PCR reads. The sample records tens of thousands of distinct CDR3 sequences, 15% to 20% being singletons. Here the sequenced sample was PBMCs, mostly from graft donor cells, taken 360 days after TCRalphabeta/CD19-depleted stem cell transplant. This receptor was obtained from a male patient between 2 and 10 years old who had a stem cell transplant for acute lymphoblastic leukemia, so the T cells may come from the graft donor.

CDR3 residues: CASSLVSASEQFF. The CDR3 nucleotides read TGTGCCAGCAGCTTAGTCTCCGCGTCCGAGCAGTTCTTC. This chain uses TRBV7-9 with TRBJ2-1, with D hard to call. V shed 1 base and J shed 10 bases, with 11 bases lying between them. From germline, CDR1 is SEHNR and CDR2 FQNEAQ (reference sequence). The CDR3 extends over 13 amino acids. The whole variable domain, filled in from reference TRBV7-9 and TRBJ2-1, reads DTGVSQNPRHKITKRGQNVTFRCDPISEHNRLYWYRQTLGQGPEFLTYFQNEAQLEKSRLLSDRFSAERPKGSFSTLEIQRTEQGDSAMYLCASSLVSASEQFFGPGTRLTVL.